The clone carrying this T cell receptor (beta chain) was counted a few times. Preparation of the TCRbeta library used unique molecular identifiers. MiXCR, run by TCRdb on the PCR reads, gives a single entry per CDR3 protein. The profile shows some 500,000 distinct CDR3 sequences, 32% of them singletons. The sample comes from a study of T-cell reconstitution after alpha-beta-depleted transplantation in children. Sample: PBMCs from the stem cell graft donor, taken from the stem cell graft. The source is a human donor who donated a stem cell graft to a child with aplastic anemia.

CDR3 DNA: TGCAGTGCTAGGAGATGGGGTGCCGGGGAGCTGTTTTTT. It codes for CSARRWGAGELFF. The rearrangement links TRBV20-1 to TRBJ2-2; no definite D call. This CDR3 region has 13 residues. The germline V gene has CDR1 DFQATT and CDR2 SNEGSKA (reference sequence). Trimming took 3 bases from V and 6 from J, leaving 11 bases between them.